This is a list of T cell receptor beta chains from one sample in a study of PD-1 blockade in classical Hodgkin lymphoma. Profiled with immunoSEQ multiplex PCR; TCRdb holds only in-frame clones, not every one. The profile covers thousands of clones, with 80% appearing a single time and under 40% taken by the ten largest. The source was peripheral blood mononuclear cells (PBMCs), collected at baseline. The receptors come from a human donor with classical Hodgkin lymphoma. Each CDR3 is given with its conserved first and last residue. D genes are given only for firm matches. Rows give clone size only sometimes, using once, few, many, or a class for an expanded clone.

16 | TRBJ2-3 | - | TRBV9 | - | CASSLRDSASTDTQYF | TGTGCCAGCAGCCTCCGCGACAGTGCTAGCACAGATACGCAGTATTTT
18 | TRBJ2-4 | TRBD2 | TRBV27 | - | CASSLYGSGVLAKNIQYF | TGTGCCAGCAGTTTATACGGTAGCGGGGTTTTAGCCAAAAACATTCAGTACTTC
14 | TRBJ1-5 | TRBD1 | TRBV4-1 | - | CASSQGQGSQPQHF | TGCGCCAGCAGCCAAGGACAGGGCAGCCAGCCCCAGCATTTT
15 | TRBJ2-2 | - | TRBV5-8 | - | CASSLVHPGTGELFF | TGTGCCAGCAGCTTGGTGCATCCGGGCACCGGGGAGCTGTTTTTT
20 | TRBJ2-2 | TRBD2 | TRBV7-3 | - | CASSFRGGGELAANTGELFF | TGTGCCAGCAGCTTCAGAGGGGGGGGAGAACTAGCGGCGAACACCGGGGAGCTGTTTTTT
15 | TRBJ1-4 | TRBD1 | TRBV4-3 | - | CASSRTMGQEGKLFF | TGCGCCAGCAGCCGTACGATGGGACAGGAAGGAAAACTGTTTTTT
14 | TRBJ2-1 | - | TRBV10-1 | once | CASSAGQAYNEQFF | TGCGCCAGCAGTGCAGGGCAGGCCTACAATGAGCAGTTCTTC
13 | TRBJ1-1 | - | TRBV19 | - | CASSIDINTEAFF | TGTGCCAGTAGTATAGACATTAACACTGAAGCTTTCTTT
12 | TRBJ1-5 | - | TRBV30 | - | CASSETNQPQHF | TGTGCCTCCTCCGAAACCAATCAGCCCCAGCATTTT
11 | TRBJ2-1 | - | TRBV20-1 | - | CSARGTSPQFF | TGCAGTGCTAGAGGAACTAGTCCCCAGTTCTTC
14 | TRBJ1-2 | - | TRBV27 | - | CASSLGLAGSSHTF | TGTGCCAGCAGTTTAGGGTTGGCAGGTTCGTCCCACACCTTC
14 | TRBJ1-5 | - | TRBV2 | - | CASSFEQPNQPQHF | TGTGCCAGCAGTTTCGAGCAGCCCAATCAGCCCCAGCATTTT
12 | TRBJ2-7 | - | TRBV6-1 | - | CASRRDTHEQYF | TGTGCCAGCAGGAGAGACACACACGAGCAGTACTTC
12 | TRBJ1-6 | - | TRBV2 | - | CASRVGNSPLHF | TGTGCCAGCCGCGTCGGGAATTCACCCCTCCACTTT
15 | TRBJ2-2 | - | TRBV7-8 | - | CASSPRQANTGELFF | TGTGCCAGCAGCCCCAGACAGGCTAACACCGGGGAGCTGTTTTTT
17 | TRBJ1-2 | - | TRBV19 | - | CASSTGWNTGTNYGYTF | TGTGCCAGTAGTACCGGGTGGAATACAGGGACTAACTATGGCTACACCTTC
14 | TRBJ2-2 | - | TRBV2 | - | CASSEVADTGELFF | TGTGCCAGCAGTGAAGTGGCGGATACCGGGGAGCTGTTTTTT
17 | TRBJ2-5 | - | TRBV19 | - | CASSMSPLATDQETQYF | TGTGCCAGTAGTATGTCTCCCCTAGCCACCGACCAAGAGACCCAGTACTTC
15 | TRBJ2-1 | TRBD2 | TRBV5-1 | - | CASSTLAGFYNEQFF | TGCGCCAGCAGCACACTAGCGGGATTCTACAATGAGCAGTTCTTC
14 | TRBJ2-7 | - | TRBV2 | - | CASTAHVGGYEQYF | TGTGCCAGCACCGCCCATGTTGGCGGTTACGAGCAGTACTTC
14 | TRBJ2-5 | TRBD1 | TRBV7-8 | - | CASSWQGVQETQYF | TGTGCCAGCAGCTGGCAGGGGGTCCAAGAGACCCAGTACTTC
14 | TRBJ2-1 | - | TRBV9 | - | CASSPGASYNEQFF | TGTGCCAGCAGCCCCGGGGCCTCCTACAATGAGCAGTTCTTC
14 | TRBJ1-2 | TRBD1 | TRBV6-5 | - | CASSTRQGIHGYTF | TGTGCCAGCAGTACTCGACAGGGTATACATGGCTACACCTTC
14 | TRBJ2-4 | - | TRBV27 | - | CASSYERGKNIQYF | TGTGCCAGCAGTTATGAGAGGGGCAAAAACATTCAGTACTTC
15 | TRBJ2-1 | - | TRBV28 | large | CASSFVTGMGRVQFF | TGTGCCAGCAGTTTCGTTACAGGGATGGGAAGGGTGCAGTTCTTC
15 | TRBJ2-1 | - | TRBV18 | - | CASSTGTAAYNEQFF | TGTGCCAGCTCAACAGGGACGGCAGCCTACAATGAGCAGTTCTTC
16 | TRBJ2-7 | TRBD1 | TRBV5-1 | once | CASSRAVDRASYEQYF | TGCGCCAGCAGCCGGGCGGTAGACAGGGCTTCCTACGAGCAGTACTTC
14 | TRBJ1-1 | - | TRBV27 | - | CASSYQIMNTEAFF | TGTGCCAGCAGTTATCAGATTATGAACACTGAAGCTTTCTTT
17 | TRBJ2-2 | - | TRBV5-1 | - | CASSLERLNRNTGELFF | TGCGCCAGCAGCTTGGAGCGCTTAAATCGTAACACCGGGGAGCTGTTTTTT
13 | TRBJ1-3 | - | TRBV12-5 | few | CASARGSVDTIYF | TGTGCTAGTGCTCGGGGGTCGGTCGACACCATATATTTT
14 | TRBJ2-7 | TRBD2 | TRBV7-9 | - | CATERASGIYEQYF | TGTGCCACCGAAAGGGCTAGCGGCATCTACGAGCAGTACTTC
15 | TRBJ2-7 | - | TRBV15 | - | CATSRDAFKEDEQYF | TGTGCCACCAGCAGAGACGCGTTTAAGGAGGACGAGCAGTACTTC
13 | TRBJ2-1 | TRBD2 | TRBV5-1 | few | CASSLAGGVEQFF | TGCGCCAGCAGCTTGGCCGGGGGGGTTGAGCAGTTCTTC
15 | TRBJ2-7 | TRBD2 | TRBV11-2 | - | CASRKTSGQTYEQYF | TGTGCCAGCAGGAAAACTAGCGGGCAGACCTACGAGCAGTACTTC
13 | TRBJ2-5 | - | TRBV5-4 | once | CASSLNSQETQYF | TGTGCCAGCAGCTTGAACAGTCAAGAGACCCAGTACTTC
13 | TRBJ1-5 | - | TRBV28 | few | CASFKTGGQPQHF | TGTGCCAGCTTTAAGACAGGCGGTCAGCCCCAGCATTTT
13 | TRBJ2-5 | - | TRBV19 | - | CASSIGGGETQYF | TGTGCCAGTAGTATTGGTGGCGGCGAGACCCAGTACTTC
15 | TRBJ2-2 | - | TRBV10-3 | - | CAISERGPNTGELFF | TGTGCCATCAGTGAAAGGGGCCCGAACACCGGGGAGCTGTTTTTT
15 | TRBJ1-2 | TRBD1 | TRBV5-1 | - | CASSFGGTGGYGYTF | TGCGCCAGCAGCTTTGGCGGGACAGGGGGCTATGGCTACACCTTC
16 | TRBJ2-5 | TRBD2 | TRBV5-1 | few | CASSQGLAGGRETQYF | TGCGCCAGCAGCCAGGGACTAGCGGGGGGCAGGGAGACCCAGTACTTC